This note documents a single T cell receptor (beta chain) sequence. As yet, its antigen is unknown. The sample comes from a study of cytomegalovirus exposure and HLA in healthy donors. The study, taken as a whole, reports: In an earlier analysis, most TCR beta V segments were productive about 87% or about 30% of the time. A later analysis found common viral pathogens apparently linked to several of the most significant clusters. A few of the chains that were CMV-associated were confirmed in vitro to be specific for CMV antigens.

With V trimmed by 1 base and J by 5 bases, 1 base remained unmatched. The CDR3 covers 15 residues. Germline CDR1 reads SGHRS; CDR2 reads YFSETQ. Primers: 60 Vbeta forward and 13 Jbeta reverse. Profiling relied on immunoSEQ multiplex PCR, and the TCRdb table lists in-frame clones only, not all of them. Of 190,000 or so clones in the sample, under 85% were seen once. V is TRBV5-1 and J is TRBJ2-1; 12 bases line up with TRBD2. The sample taken for sequencing was PBMCs. The receptor was isolated from a man aged 50-60 years in good health and CMV-seronegative. In DNA form, the CDR3 reads TGCGCCAGCAGCTTGACTAGCGGGGGGAACAATGAGCAGTTCTTC. This gives the protein CASSLTSGGNNEQFF.